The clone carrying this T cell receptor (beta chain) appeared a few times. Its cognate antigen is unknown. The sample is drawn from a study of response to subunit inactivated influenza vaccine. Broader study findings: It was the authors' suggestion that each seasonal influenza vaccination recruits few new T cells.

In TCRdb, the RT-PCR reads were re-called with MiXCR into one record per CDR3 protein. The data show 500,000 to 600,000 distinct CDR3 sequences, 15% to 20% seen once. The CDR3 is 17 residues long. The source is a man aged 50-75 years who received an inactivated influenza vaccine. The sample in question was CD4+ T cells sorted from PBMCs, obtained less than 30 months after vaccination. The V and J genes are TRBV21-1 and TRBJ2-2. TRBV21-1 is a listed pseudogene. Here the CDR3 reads CASSKAPGGPNTGELFF. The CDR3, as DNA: TGTGCCAGCAGCAAAGCGCCCGGCGGCCCGAACACCGGGGAGCTGTTTTTT.